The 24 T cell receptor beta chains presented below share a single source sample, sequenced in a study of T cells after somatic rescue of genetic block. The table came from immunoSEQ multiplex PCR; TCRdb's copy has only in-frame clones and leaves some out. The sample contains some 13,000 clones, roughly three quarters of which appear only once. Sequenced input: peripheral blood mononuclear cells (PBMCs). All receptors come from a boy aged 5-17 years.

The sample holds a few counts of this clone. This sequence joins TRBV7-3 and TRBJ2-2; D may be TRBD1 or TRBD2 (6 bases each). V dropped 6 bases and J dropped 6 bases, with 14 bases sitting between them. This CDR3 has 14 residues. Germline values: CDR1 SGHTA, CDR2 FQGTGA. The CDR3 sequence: CASRPRGQAGELFF. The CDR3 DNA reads TGTGCCAGCAGACCACGGGGGCAGGCCGGGGAGCTGTTTTTT. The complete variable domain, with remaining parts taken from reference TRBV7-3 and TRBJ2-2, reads GAGVSQTPSNKVTEKGKYVELRCDPISGHTALYWYRQSLGQGPEFLIYFQGTGAADDSGLPNDRFFAVRPEGSVSTLKIQRTERGDSAVYLCASRPRGQAGELFFGEGSRLTVL.

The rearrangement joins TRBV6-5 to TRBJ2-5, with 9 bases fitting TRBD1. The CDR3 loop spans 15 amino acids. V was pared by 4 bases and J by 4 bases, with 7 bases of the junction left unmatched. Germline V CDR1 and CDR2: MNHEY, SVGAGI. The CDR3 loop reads CASSFLGQGRETQYF. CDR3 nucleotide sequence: TGTGCCAGCAGTTTTCTCGGACAGGGGCGAGAGACCCAGTACTTC.

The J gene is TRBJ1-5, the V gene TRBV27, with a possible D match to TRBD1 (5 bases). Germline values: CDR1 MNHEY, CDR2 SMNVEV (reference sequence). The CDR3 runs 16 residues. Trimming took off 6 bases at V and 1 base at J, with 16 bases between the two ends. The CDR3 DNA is TGTGCCAGCAGGAAATATAGAGGGGAAAGCAATCAGCCCCAGCATTTT. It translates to CASRKYRGESNQPQHF.

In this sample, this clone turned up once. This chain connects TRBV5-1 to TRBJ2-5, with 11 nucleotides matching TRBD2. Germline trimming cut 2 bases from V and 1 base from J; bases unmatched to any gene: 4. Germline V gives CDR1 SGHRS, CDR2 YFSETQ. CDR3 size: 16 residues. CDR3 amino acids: CASSLGSGGAQETQYF. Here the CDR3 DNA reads TGCGCCAGCAGCTTAGGTAGCGGGGGGGCCCAAGAGACCCAGTACTTC.

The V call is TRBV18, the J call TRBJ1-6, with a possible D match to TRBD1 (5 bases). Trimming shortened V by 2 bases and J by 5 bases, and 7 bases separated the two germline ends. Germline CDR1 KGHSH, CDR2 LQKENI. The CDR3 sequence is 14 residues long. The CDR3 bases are TGTGCCAGCTCACCAGCCAGGGATAATTCACCCCTCCACTTT. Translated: CASSPARDNSPLHF.

CDR3 bases: TGCAGCGTAACTAGCGGCCAAGAGACCCAGTACTTC. It yields the protein CSVTSGQETQYF. The gene calls are TRBV29-1 and TRBJ2-5, with TRBD2 matching 8 bases. With V trimmed by 6 bases and J by 1 base, 1 base remained unmatched. Germline lookup yields CDR1 SQVTM and CDR2 ANQGSEA. CDR3 size: 12 residues.

The DNA for the CDR3 is TGCAGCGTTGAGGGCTACACCTTC. It encodes CSVEGYTF. The J gene is TRBJ1-2, the V gene TRBV29-1; no reliable D call. Germline CDR1 SQVTM, CDR2 ANQGSEA. The CDR3 consists of 8 residues. Trimming left V 3 bases short and J 8 bases short, with 1 base between.

CDR3: CASSAHPGLKDTDTQYF. The CDR3 nucleotides read TGTGCCAGCAGCGCCCACCCTGGACTAAAAGACACAGATACGCAGTATTTT. The rearrangement joins TRBV9 to TRBJ2-3; D is possibly TRBD2 (6 bases). Germline V gene sequence: CDR1 SGDLS, CDR2 YYNGEE. V gave up 3 bases and J gave up 2 bases, with 19 bases separating them. The CDR3 has 17 amino acids. The full variable domain, completed using reference TRBV9 and TRBJ2-3, is DSGVTQTPKHLITATGQRVTLRCSPRSGDLSVYWYQQSLDQGLQFLIQYYNGEERAKGNILERFSAQQFPDLHSELNLSSLELGDSALYFCASSAHPGLKDTDTQYFGPGTRLTVL.

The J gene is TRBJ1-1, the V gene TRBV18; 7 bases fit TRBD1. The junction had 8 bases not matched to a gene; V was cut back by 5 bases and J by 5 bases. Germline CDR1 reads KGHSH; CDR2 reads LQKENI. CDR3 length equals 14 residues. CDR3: CASSSRQGRTEAFF. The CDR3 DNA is TGTGCCAGCTCATCGCGACAGGGCCGAACTGAAGCTTTCTTT. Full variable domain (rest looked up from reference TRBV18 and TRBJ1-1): NAGVMQNPRHLVRRRGQEARLRCSPMKGHSHVYWYRQLPEEGLKFMVYLQKENIIDESGMPKERFSAEFPKEGPSILRIQQVVRGDSAAYFCASSSRQGRTEAFFGQGTRLTVV.

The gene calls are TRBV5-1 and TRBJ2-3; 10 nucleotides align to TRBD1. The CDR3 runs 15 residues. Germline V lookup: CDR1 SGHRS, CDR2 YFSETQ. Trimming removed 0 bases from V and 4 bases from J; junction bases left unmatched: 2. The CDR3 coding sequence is TGCGCCAGCAGCTTGGAGGGACAGGGGCCAGATACGCAGTATTTT. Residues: CASSLEGQGPDTQYF.

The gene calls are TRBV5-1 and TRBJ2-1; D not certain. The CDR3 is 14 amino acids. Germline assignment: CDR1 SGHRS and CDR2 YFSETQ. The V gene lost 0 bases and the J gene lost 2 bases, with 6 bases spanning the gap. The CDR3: CASSLVGTYNEQFF. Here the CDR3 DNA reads TGCGCCAGCAGCTTGGTGGGGACCTACAATGAGCAGTTCTTC.

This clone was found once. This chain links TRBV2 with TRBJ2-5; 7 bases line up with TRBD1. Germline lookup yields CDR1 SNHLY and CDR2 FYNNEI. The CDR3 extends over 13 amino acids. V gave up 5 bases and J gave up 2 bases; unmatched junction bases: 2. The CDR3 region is CASSWGQQETQYF. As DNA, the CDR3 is TGTGCCAGCAGTTGGGGACAGCAAGAGACCCAGTACTTC.

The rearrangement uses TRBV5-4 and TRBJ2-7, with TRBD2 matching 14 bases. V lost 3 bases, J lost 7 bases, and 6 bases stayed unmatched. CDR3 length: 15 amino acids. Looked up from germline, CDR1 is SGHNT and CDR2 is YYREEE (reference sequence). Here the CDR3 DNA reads TGTGCCAGCAGCTCGGGACTAGCGGGAGTTAGGGAGCAGTACTTC. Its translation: CASSSGLAGVREQYF.

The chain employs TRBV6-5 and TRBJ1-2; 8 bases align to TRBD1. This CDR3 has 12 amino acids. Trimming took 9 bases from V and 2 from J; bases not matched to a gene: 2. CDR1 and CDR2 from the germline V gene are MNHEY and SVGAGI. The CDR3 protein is CARRTGNYGYTF. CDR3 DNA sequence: TGTGCCAGGAGGACAGGGAACTATGGCTACACCTTC.

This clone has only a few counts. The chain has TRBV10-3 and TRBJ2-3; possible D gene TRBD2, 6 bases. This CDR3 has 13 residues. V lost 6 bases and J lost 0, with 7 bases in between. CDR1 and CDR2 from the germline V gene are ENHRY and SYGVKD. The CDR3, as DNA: TGTGCCATCAGCGGGACTAGCACAGATACGCAGTATTTT. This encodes CAISGTSTDTQYF.

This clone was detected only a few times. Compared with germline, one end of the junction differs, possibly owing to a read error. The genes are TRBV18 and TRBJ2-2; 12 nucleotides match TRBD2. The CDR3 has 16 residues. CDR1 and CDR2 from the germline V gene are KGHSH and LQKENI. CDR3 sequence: CASSPLAGGLAGELFF. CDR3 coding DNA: TGTGCCAGCTCCCCACTAGCGGGGGGCCTCGCCGGGGAGCTGTTTTTT.

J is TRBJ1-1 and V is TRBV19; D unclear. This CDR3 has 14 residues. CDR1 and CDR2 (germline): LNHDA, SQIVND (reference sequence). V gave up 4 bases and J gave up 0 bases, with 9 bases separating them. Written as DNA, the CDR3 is TGTGCCAGTAGTAACCGACGGTTGAACACTGAAGCTTTCTTT. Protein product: CASSNRRLNTEAFF.

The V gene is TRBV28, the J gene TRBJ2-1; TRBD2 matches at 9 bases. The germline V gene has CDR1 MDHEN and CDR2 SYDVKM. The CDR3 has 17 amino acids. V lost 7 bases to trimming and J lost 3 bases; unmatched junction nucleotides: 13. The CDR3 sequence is CASIATVGRGGYNEQFF. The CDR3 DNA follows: TGTGCCAGCATCGCGACGGTGGGGCGGGGGGGCTACAATGAGCAGTTCTTC.

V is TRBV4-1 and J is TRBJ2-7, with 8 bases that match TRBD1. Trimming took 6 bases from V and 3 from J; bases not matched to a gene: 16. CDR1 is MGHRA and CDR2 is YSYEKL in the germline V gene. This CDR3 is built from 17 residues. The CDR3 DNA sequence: TGCGCCAGCAGTCACAGGCTTACAGGGGGGAATAGCTACGAGCAGTACTTC. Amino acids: CASSHRLTGGNSYEQYF.

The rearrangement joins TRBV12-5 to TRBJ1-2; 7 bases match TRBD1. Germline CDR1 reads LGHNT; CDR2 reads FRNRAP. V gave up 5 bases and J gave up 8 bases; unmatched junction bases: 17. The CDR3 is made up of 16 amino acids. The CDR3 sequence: CASGLPPYRGLGGYTF. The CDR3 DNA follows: TGTGCTAGTGGTCTCCCCCCCTACAGGGGCCTCGGAGGCTACACCTTC.

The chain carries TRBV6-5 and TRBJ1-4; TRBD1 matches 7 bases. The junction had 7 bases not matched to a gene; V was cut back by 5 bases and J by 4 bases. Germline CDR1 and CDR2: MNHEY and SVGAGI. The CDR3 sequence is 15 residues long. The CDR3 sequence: CASSPGDSLNEKLFF. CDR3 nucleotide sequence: TGTGCCAGCAGTCCTGGGGACAGCCTTAATGAAAAACTGTTTTTT.

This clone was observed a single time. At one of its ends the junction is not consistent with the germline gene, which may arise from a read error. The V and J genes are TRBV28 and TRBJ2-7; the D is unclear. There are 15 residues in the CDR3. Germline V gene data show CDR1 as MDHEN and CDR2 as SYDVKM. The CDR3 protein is CASTLWVISSYEQYF. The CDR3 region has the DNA TGTGCCAGCACTTTATGGGTTATAAGCTCCTACGAGCAGTACTTC.

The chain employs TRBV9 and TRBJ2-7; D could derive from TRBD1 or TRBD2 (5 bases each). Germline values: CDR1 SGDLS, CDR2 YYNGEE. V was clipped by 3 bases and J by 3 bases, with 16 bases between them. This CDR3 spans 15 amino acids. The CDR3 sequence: CASSASRDGYYEQYF. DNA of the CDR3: TGTGCCAGCAGCGCCTCCCGGGACGGGTACTACGAGCAGTACTTC.

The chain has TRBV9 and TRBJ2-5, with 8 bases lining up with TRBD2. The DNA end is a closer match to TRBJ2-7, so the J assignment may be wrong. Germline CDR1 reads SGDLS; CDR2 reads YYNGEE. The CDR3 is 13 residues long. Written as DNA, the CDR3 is TGTGCCAGCAGCGTAGCGGGAGGGCACGAGCAGTACTTC. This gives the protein CASSVAGGHEQYF.